A single sample is the source of the 4 T cell receptor beta chains below, sequenced in a study of T cell responses to AZD1222 COVID-19 vaccine (dated by TCRdb to about 2021). Interpreted using the paper, the time point label stands for: about 28 days (+/-7) after the second vaccine dose. The library was prepared using the immunoSEQ multiplex PCR assay. TCRdb limited this immuneACCESS table to in-frame rearrangements with V and J called. A share of clones is missing; checked studies link under half to unresolved V genes, and the rest is unexplained. In this sample the table shows about 150,000 clones, over 85% of which occur a single time. Around 1.5% of the sample goes to the ten largest clones. The sample consisted of peripheral blood, taken 28 days after the second AZD1222 dose. The receptors come from an adult who received the AZD1222 COVID-19 vaccine.

The chain employs TRBV9 and TRBJ2-2, with D possibly being TRBD1 or TRBD2 (5 bases each). Germline loops: CDR1 SGDLS, CDR2 YYNGEE. The CDR3 is 17 amino acids. Trimming removed 4 bases from V and 2 bases from J, with 18 bases in between. In DNA form, the CDR3 reads TGTGCCAGCAGCCCCCTCTGGGGGATAGCTAACACCGGGGAGCTGTTTTTT. Its protein is CASSPLWGIANTGELFF.

The chain recombines TRBV28 with TRBJ2-3; 8 bases agree with TRBD2. This CDR3 contains 15 residues. CDR1 MDHEN and CDR2 SYDVKM come from the germline V gene. V was pared by 6 bases and J by 2 bases, with 7 bases of the junction left unmatched. As DNA, the CDR3 is TGTGCCAGCAGCTCACTAGCGGTCCACACAGATACGCAGTATTTT. Amino acid sequence: CASSSLAVHTDTQYF. The variable domain in full, completed from reference TRBV28 and TRBJ2-3, reads DVKVTQSSRYLVKRTGEKVFLECVQDMDHENMFWYRQDPGLGLRLIYFSYDVKMKEKGDIPEGYSVSREKKERFSLILESASTNQTSMYLCASSSLAVHTDTQYFGPGTRLTVL.

This chain connects TRBV5-4 to TRBJ1-3; a weak D match, TRBD1 (5 bases). The V gene's germline CDR1 is SGHNT and CDR2 YYREEE (reference sequence). Trimming left V 2 bases short and J 1 base short, with 7 bases between. CDR3 length: 14 amino acids. This CDR3 is CASSFWGSGNTIYF. The CDR3 DNA sequence: TGTGCCAGCAGCTTCTGGGGGTCTGGAAACACCATATATTTT.

This chain connects TRBV7-2 to TRBJ2-2; 10 bases fit TRBD1. The CDR3 is 16 amino acids. Looked up from germline, CDR1 is SGHTA and CDR2 is FQGNSA. V dropped 4 bases and J dropped 6; count of bases not matched to a gene: 8. The CDR3 sequence: CASSSWWDRGAGELFF. CDR3 DNA: TGTGCCAGCAGCTCTTGGTGGGACAGGGGAGCCGGGGAGCTGTTTTTT.